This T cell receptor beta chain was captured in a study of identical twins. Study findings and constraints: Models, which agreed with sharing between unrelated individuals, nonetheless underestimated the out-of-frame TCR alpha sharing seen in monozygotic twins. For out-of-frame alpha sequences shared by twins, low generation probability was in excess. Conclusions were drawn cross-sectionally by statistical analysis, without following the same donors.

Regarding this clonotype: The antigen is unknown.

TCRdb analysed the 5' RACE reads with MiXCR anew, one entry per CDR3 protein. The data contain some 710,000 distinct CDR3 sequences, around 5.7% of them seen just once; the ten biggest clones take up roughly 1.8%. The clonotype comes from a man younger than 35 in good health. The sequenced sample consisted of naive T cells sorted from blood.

CDR3 in amino acids: CASSYLASGRIDEQYF. The DNA for the CDR3 is TGTGCCAGCAGTTACTTGGCTAGCGGGAGGATTGACGAGCAGTACTTC. The chain employs TRBV6-5 and TRBJ2-7; TRBD2 matches 11 bases. J lost 5 bases, V lost 1 base, and 7 bases had no gene match. In germline, CDR1 is MNHEY, CDR2 SVGAGI. The CDR3 sequence is 16 residues long.